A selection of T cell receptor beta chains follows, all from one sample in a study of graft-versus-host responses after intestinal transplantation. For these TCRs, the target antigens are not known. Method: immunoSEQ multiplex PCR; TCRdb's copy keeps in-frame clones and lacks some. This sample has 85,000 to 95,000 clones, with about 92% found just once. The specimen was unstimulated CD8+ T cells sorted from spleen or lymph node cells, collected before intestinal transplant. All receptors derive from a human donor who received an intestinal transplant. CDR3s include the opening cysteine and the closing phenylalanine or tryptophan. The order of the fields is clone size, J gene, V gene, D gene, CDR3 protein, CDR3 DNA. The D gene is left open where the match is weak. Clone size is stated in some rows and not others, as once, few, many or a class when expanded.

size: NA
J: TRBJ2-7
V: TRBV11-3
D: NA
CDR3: CASSPPSTSGYEQYF
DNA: TGTGCCAGCAGCCCCCCCTCGACTAGTGGTTACGAGCAGTACTTC

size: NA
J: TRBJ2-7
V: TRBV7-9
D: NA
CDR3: CASSLGGAGSEQYF
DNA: TGTGCCAGCAGCTTAGGTGGCGCGGGTAGCGAGCAGTACTTC

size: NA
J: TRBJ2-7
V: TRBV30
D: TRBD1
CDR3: CAWSEGQGAYEQYF
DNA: TGTGCCTGGAGTGAGGGACAGGGGGCCTACGAGCAGTACTTC

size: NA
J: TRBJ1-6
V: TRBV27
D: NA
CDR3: CASSLAGANSPLHF
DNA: TGTGCCAGCAGTTTAGCGGGGGCCAATTCACCCCTCCACTTT

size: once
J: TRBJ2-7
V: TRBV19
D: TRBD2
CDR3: CASREGSSYEQYF
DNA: TGTGCCAGTCGGGAGGGAAGCTCCTACGAGCAGTACTTC

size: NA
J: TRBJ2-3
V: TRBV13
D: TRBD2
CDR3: CASSWRAGGHTDTQYF
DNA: TGTGCCAGCAGCTGGAGGGCGGGGGGGCACACAGATACGCAGTATTTT

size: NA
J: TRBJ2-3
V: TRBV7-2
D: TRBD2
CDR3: CASSFLLSSGGAEDTQYF
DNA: TGTGCCAGCAGCTTCCTTCTTTCTAGCGGGGGGGCAGAAGATACGCAGTATTTT

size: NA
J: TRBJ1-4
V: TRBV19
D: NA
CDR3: CASSPRPYEKLFF
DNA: TGTGCCAGTAGTCCCAGGCCTTATGAAAAACTGTTTTTT

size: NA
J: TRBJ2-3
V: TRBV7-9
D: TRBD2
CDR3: CASSLGIAGGLDTQYF
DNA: TGTGCCAGCAGCTTAGGAATAGCGGGGGGGTTAGATACGCAGTATTTT

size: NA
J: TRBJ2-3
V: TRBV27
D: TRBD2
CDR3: CASSFGLAGVTQYF
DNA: TGTGCCAGCAGTTTTGGGCTAGCGGGTGTTACGCAGTATTTT

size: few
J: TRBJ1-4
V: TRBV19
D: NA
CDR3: CASSRARATNEKLFF
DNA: TGTGCCAGTAGTCGTGCTAGAGCAACTAATGAAAAACTGTTTTTT

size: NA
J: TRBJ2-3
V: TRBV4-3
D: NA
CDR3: CASSQDYYGESTDTQYF
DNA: TGCGCCAGCAGCCAAGATTACTACGGGGAAAGCACAGATACGCAGTATTTT

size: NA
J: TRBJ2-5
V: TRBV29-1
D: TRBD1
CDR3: CSVETGSQETQYF
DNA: TGCAGCGTTGAGACAGGGTCGCAAGAGACCCAGTACTTC

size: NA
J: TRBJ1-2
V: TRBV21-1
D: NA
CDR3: CASTQRLYGYTF
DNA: TGTGCCAGCACACAGAGATTATATGGCTACACCTTC

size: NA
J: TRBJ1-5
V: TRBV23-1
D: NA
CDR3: CASSQGSQGRSNQPQHF
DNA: TGCGCCAGCAGTCAAGGATCCCAGGGTCGGAGCAATCAGCCCCAGCATTTT

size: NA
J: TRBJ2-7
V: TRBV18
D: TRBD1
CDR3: CASSGTGTHEQYF
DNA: TGTGCCAGCTCAGGGACAGGGACCCACGAGCAGTACTTC

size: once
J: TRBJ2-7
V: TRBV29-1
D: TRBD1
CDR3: CSVVGQMTYEQYF
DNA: TGCAGCGTTGTGGGACAGATGACCTACGAGCAGTACTTC

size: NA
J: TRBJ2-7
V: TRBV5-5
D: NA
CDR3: CASSLEDSSSYEQYF
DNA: TGTGCCAGCAGCTTGGAGGACAGTAGCTCCTACGAGCAGTACTTC

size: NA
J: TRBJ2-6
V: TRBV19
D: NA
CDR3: CASSPSSDTLSGANVLTF
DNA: TGTGCCAGTAGTCCCTCCTCGGACACTCTCTCTGGGGCCAACGTCCTGACTTTC

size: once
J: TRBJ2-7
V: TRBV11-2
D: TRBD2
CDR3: CASSLVLLAGVAGAEQYF
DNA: TGTGCCAGCAGCTTAGTGTTACTAGCGGGAGTAGCAGGGGCCGAGCAGTACTTC

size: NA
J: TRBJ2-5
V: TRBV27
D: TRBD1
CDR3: CASSPGTAFDQETQYF
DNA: TGTGCCAGCAGTCCCGGGACAGCTTTTGACCAAGAGACCCAGTACTTC

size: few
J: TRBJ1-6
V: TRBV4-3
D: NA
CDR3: CASSNRQVDSPLHF
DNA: TGCGCCAGCAGCAACCGACAGGTGGATTCACCCCTCCACTTT

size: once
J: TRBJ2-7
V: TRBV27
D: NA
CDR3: CASGPYEQYF
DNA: TGTGCCAGTGGGCCCTACGAGCAGTACTTC

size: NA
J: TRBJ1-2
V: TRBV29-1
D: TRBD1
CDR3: CSVVQGPNYGYTF
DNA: TGCAGCGTTGTACAGGGGCCAAACTATGGCTACACCTTC

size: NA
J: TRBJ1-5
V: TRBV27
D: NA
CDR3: CASSLWGRNSNQPQHF
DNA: TGTGCCAGCAGTTTATGGGGCAGAAATAGCAATCAGCCCCAGCATTTT